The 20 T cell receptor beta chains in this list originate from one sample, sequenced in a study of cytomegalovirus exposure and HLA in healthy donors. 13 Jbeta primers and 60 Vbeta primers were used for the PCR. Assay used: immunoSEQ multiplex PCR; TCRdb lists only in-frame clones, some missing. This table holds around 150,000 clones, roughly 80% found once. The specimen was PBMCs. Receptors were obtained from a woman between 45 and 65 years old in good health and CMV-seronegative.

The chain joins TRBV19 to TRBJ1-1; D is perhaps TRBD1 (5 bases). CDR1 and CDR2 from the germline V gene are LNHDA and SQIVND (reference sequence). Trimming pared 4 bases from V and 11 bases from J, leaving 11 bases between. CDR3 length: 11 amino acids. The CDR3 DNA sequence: TGTGCCAGTAGTACACAGGTGCGGGCTTTCTTT. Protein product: CASSTQVRAFF.

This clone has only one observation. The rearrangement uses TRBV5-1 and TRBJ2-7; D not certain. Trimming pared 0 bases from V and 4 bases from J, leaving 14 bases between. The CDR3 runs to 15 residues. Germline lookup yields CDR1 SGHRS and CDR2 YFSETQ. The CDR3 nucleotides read TGCGCCAGCAGCTTGGATTTGGAGAGTAGGTACGAGCAGTACTTC. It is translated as CASSLDLESRYEQYF.

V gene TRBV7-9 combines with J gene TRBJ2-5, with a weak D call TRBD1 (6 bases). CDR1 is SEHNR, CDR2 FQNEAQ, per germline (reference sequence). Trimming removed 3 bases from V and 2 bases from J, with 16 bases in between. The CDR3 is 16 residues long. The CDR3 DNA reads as TGTGCCAGCAGCTTTACAGGGACCAGGGGTCAAGAGACCCAGTACTTC. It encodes CASSFTGTRGQETQYF.

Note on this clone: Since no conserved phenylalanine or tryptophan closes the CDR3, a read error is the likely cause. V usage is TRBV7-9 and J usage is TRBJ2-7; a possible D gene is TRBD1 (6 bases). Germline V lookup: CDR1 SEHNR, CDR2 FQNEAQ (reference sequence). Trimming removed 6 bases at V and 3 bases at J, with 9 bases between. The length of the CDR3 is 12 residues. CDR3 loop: CASRLQGYEQYL. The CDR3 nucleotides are TGTGCCAGCAGGCTACAGGGCTACGAGCAGTACCTC.

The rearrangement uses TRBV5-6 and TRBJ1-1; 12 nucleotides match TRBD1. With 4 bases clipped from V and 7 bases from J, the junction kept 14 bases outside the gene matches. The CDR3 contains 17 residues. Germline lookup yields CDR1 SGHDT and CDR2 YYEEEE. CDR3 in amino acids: CASSPEPGQGALGEAFF. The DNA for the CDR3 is TGTGCCAGCAGCCCCGAACCGGGACAGGGGGCTCTCGGTGAAGCTTTCTTT. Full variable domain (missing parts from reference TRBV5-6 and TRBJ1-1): DAGVTQSPTHLIKTRGQQVTLRCSPKSGHDTVSWYQQALGQGPQFIFQYYEEEERQRGNFPDRFSGHQFPNYSSELNVNALLLGDSALYLCASSPEPGQGALGEAFFGQGTRLTVV.

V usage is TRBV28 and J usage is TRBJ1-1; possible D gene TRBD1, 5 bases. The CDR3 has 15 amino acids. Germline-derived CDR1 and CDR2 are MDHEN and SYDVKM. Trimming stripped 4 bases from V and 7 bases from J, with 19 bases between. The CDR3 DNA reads TGTGCCAGCAGTTCGGGACTAATGGAAAGGGGTGAAGCTTTCTTT. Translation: CASSSGLMERGEAFF.

CDR3 sequence: CASSSPGLAGVGSYNEQFF. The CDR3 nucleotides read TGCGCCAGCAGCAGTCCGGGACTAGCGGGAGTGGGTTCCTACAATGAGCAGTTCTTC. The J gene is TRBJ2-1, the V gene TRBV5-1; 14 nucleotides agree with TRBD2. The germline CDR1 and CDR2 sequences are SGHRS and YFSETQ. V dropped 4 bases and J dropped 1; count of bases not matched to a gene: 10. The CDR3 has 19 residues.

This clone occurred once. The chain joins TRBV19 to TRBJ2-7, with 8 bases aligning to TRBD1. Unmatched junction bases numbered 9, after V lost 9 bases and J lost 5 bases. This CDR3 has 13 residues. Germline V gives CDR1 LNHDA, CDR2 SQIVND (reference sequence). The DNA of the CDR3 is TGTGCCAGGGGACAGGACGGTGCGGACGAGCAGTACTTC. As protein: CARGQDGADEQYF.

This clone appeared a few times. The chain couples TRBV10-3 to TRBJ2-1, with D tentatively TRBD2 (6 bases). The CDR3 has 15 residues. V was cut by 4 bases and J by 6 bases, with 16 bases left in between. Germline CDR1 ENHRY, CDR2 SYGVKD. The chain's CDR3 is CAISGAGRGGNEQFF. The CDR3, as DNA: TGTGCCATCAGTGGGGCGGGACGTGGGGGCAATGAGCAGTTCTTC.

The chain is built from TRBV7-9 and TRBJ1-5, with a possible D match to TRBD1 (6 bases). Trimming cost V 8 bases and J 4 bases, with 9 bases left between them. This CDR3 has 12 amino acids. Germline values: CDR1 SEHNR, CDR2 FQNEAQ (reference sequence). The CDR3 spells CASGQLNQPQHF. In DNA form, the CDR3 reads TGTGCCAGCGGACAGCTGAATCAGCCCCAGCATTTT.

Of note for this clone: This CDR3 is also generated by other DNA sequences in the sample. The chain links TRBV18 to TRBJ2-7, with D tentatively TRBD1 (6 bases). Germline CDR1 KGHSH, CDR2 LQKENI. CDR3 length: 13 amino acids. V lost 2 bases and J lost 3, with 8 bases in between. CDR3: CASSPVQGYEQYF. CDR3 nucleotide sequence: TGTGCCAGCTCACCAGTACAGGGCTACGAGCAGTACTTC.

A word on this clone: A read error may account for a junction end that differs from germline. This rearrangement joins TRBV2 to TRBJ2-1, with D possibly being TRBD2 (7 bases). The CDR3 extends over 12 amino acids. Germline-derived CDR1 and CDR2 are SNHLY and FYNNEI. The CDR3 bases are TGTGCCAGCAGTGATTGGGAGGGGGGGGAAGTCTTC. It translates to CASSDWEGGEVF.

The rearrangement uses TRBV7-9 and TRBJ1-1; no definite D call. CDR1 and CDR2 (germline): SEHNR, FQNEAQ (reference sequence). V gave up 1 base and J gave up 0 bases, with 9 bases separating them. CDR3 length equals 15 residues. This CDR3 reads CASSLGATMNTEAFF. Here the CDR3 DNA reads TGTGCCAGCAGCTTAGGTGCTACCATGAACACTGAAGCTTTCTTT. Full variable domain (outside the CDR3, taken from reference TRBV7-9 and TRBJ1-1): DTGVSQNPRHKITKRGQNVTFRCDPISEHNRLYWYRQTLGQGPEFLTYFQNEAQLEKSRLLSDRFSAERPKGSFSTLEIQRTEQGDSAMYLCASSLGATMNTEAFFGQGTRLTVV.

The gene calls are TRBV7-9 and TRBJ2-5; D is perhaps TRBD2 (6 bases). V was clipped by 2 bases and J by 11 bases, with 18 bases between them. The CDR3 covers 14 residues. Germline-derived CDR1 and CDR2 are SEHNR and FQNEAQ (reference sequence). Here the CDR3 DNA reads TGTGCCAGCAGCTTATTACTGGACGGAGGGGCGCAGTACTTC. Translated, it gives CASSLLLDGGAQYF.

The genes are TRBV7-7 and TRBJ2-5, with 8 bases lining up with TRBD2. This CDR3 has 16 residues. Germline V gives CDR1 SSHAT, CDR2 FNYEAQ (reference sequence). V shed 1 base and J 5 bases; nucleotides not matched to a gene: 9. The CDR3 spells CASSLGGGGPQETQYF. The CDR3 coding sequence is TGTGCCAGCAGCTTAGGGGGCGGGGGGCCGCAGGAGACCCAGTACTTC. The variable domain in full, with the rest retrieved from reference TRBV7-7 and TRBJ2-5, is GAGVSQSPRYKVTKRGQDVTLRCDPISSHATLYWYQQALGQGPEFLTYFNYEAQPDKSGLPSDRFSAERPEGSISTLTIQRTEQRDSAMYRCASSLGGGGPQETQYFGPGTRLLVL.

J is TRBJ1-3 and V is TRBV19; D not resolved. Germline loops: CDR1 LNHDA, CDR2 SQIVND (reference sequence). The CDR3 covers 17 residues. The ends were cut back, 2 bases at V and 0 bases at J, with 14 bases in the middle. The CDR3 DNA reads TGTGCCAGTAGTATAATCCCAGATACCTCCTCTGGAAACACCATATATTTT. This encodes CASSIIPDTSSGNTIYF.

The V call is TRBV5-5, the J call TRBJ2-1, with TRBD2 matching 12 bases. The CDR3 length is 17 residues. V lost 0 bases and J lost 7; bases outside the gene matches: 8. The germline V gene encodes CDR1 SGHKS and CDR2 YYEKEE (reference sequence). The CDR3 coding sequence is TGTGCCAGCAGCTTGGGACTAGCGGGGGCCCTTGAAAATGAGCAGTTCTTC. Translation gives CASSLGLAGALENEQFF.

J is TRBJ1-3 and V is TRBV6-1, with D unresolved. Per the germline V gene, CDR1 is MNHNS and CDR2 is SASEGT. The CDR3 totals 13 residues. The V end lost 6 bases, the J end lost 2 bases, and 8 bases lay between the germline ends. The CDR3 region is CASRYTTGNTIYF. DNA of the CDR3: TGTGCCAGCAGGTATACAACTGGAAACACCATATATTTT.

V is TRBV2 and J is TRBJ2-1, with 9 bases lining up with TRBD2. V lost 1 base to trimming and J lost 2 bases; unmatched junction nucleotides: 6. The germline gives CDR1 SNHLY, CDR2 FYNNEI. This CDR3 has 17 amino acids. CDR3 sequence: CASSEEARGGPYNEQFF. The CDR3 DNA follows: TGTGCCAGCAGTGAAGAGGCGCGGGGGGGCCCCTACAATGAGCAGTTCTTC.

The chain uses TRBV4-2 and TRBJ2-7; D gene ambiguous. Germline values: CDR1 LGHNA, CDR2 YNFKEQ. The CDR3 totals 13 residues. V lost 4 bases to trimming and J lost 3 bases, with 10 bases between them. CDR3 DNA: TGTGCCAGCAGCCTTGAGGCGGACTACGAGCAGTACTTC. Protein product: CASSLEADYEQYF.